This T cell receptor beta chain stems from a study of T cell repertoires in cytomegalovirus infection. Across the whole study: A matching HLA type, together with CMV infection, was signaled by public TCR beta signatures. Study-level findings and limits: Carriers of CMV and the relevant HLA type were discriminated by public TCR beta frequency. The ex vivo response showed dominance by HLA-C-restricted CMV-specific TCR beta clonotypes.

V trimming: 2 bases; J trimming: 1 base; junction bases outside the gene matches: 9. This CDR3 spans 18 amino acids. CDR1 and CDR2 from the germline V gene are PRHDT and FYEKMQ (reference sequence). In TCRdb, the reads were re-called with MiXCR into one record per CDR3 protein. Among approximately 500,000 distinct CDR3 sequences listed, approximately 15% were seen once. To note about this clonotype: Its antigen is still unknown.

Sequencing was done on a sample of CD8+ T cells from PBMCs. This sequence joins TRBV13 and TRBJ2-1; 9 nucleotides align to TRBD2. This TCR was sampled from a human donor in good health (CMV status not recorded). Some clones in this sample may be carry-over from other donors' samples. Here the CDR3 DNA reads TGTGCCAGCAGCTTATTTGGGCGGGGGGGAATTTCCTACAATGAGCAGTTCTTC. This translates into CASSLFGRGGISYNEQFF.